These 3 T cell receptor beta chains originate from one sample sequenced in a study of T-cell memory formation after mild COVID-19. MiXCR was run by TCRdb on the 5' RACE reads, yielding one entry per CDR3 protein. The sample holds under 300,000 distinct CDR3 sequences, 9.4% seen once. The sequencing input was PBMCs or a T cell subset sorted from them (not recorded which). These receptors were collected from a man between 18 and 29 years old who had mild COVID-19 (a few samples of this study predate the infection). Cell type and time point are not known.

This clonotype was seen ten or more times. The CDR3 bases are TGTGCCAGCAGCCGGGCGGGACAGGGGACAGATACGCAGTATTTT. Translating it yields CASSRAGQGTDTQYF. J is TRBJ2-3 and V is TRBV4-2; 10 bases map to TRBD1. Germline V lookup: CDR1 LGHNA, CDR2 YNFKEQ. There are 15 residues in the CDR3. Germline trimming cut 4 bases from V and 3 bases from J; bases unmatched to any gene: 4.

The rearrangement links TRBV19 to TRBJ2-1; D remains ambiguous. The CDR3 has 16 amino acids. CDR1 is LNHDA, CDR2 SQIVND, per germline (reference sequence). V was clipped by 5 bases and J by 3 bases, with 17 bases between them. The CDR3 region is CASSLRLGVNYNEQFF. CDR3 bases: TGTGCCAGTAGTCTCCGACTGGGCGTGAACTACAATGAGCAGTTCTTC.

V and J are TRBV27 and TRBJ1-5, with D unclear. The germline V and J ends were trimmed by 0 bases and 1 base, with 10 bases remaining between them. In germline, CDR1 is MNHEY, CDR2 SMNVEV (reference sequence). This CDR3 comprises 16 residues. CDR3 protein: CASSLSSPVSNQPQHF. The CDR3 region has the DNA TGTGCCAGCAGTTTATCGAGCCCAGTCAGCAATCAGCCCCAGCATTTT.